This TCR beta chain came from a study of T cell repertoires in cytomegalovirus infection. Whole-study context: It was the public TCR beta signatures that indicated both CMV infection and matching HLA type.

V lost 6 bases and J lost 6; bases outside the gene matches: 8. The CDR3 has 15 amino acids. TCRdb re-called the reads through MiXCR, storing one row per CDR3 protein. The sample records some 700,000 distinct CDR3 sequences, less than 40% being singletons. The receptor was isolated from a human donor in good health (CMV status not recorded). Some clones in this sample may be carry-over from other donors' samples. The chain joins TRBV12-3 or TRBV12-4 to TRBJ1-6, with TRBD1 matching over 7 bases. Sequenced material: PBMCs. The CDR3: CASRNRDSSNSPLHF. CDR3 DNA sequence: TGTGCCAGCAGAAACCGGGACAGCTCTAATTCACCCCTCCACTTT.